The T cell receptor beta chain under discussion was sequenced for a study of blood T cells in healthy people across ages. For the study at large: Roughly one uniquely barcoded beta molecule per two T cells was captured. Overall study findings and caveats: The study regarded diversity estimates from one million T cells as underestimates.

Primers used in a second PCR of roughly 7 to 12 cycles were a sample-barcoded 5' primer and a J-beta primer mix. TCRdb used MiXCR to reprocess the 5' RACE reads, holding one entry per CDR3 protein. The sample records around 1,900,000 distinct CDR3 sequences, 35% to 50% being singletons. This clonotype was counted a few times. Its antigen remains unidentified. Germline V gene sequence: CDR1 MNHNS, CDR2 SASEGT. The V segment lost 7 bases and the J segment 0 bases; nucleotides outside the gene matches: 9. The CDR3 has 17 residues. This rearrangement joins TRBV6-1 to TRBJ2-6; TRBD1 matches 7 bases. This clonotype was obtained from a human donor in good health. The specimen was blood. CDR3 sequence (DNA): TGTGCCAGCACCCGGGACAGCCTAAACTCTGGGGCCAACGTCCTGACTTTC. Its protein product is CASTRDSLNSGANVLTF.